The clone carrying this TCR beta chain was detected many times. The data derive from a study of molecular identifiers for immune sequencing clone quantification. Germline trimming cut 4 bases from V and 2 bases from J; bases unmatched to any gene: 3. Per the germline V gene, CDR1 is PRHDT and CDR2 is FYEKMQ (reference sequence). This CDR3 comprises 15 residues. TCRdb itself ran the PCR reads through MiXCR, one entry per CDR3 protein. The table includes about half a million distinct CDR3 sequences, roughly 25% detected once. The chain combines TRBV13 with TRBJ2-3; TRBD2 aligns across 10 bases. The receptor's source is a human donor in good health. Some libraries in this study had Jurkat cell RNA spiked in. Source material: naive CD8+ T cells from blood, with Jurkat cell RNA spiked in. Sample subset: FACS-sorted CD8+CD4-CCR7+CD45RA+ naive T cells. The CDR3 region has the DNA TGTGCCAGCAGCTGGACTAGCGGCGACACAGATACGCAGTATTTT. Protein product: CASSWTSGDTDTQYF.